The 18 T cell receptor beta chains given below trace back to one sample, sequenced in a study of blood T cell repertoires in COVID-19. Profiling relied on immunoSEQ multiplex PCR, and the TCRdb table lists in-frame clones only, not all of them. The table lists around 100,000 clones, around 88% of them singletons. Material: peripheral blood. The receptors were sampled from a human donor in a cohort sampled during active COVID-19.

The chain recombines TRBV9 with TRBJ2-1, with TRBD2 matching over 10 bases. CDR1 is SGDLS, CDR2 YYNGEE, per germline. V gave up 0 bases and J gave up 6 bases; unmatched junction bases: 6. The CDR3 length is 16 residues. DNA for the CDR3: TGTGCCAGCAGCGTAGCGTCTAGCGGGAGTGGCAATGAGCAGTTCTTC. Translation: CASSVASSGSGNEQFF.

This clone has just one count. The chain links TRBV5-1 to TRBJ2-6; possible D gene TRBD1, 5 bases. Trimming stripped 6 bases from V and 2 bases from J, with 12 bases between. The length of the CDR3 is 15 residues. Germline V gene data show CDR1 as SGHRS and CDR2 as YFSETQ. CDR3 sequence: CASNSQGPGANVLTF. The CDR3 DNA sequence: TGCGCCAGCAACTCTCAGGGCCCTGGGGCCAACGTCCTGACTTTC.

This clone was found once. The genes are TRBV30 and TRBJ1-3; unclear D gene. The CDR3 consists of 14 residues. Germline loops: CDR1 GTSNPN, CDR2 SVGIG (reference sequence). Trimming stripped 0 bases from V and 4 bases from J, with 10 bases between. The CDR3 loop is CAWSVPGRGNTIYF. CDR3 DNA: TGTGCCTGGAGTGTACCTGGGAGGGGAAACACCATATATTTT.

V usage is TRBV7-9 and J usage is TRBJ1-2, with 7 bases that match TRBD1. The V gene end was trimmed by 5 bases and the J gene end by 4 bases; junction bases not matched to a gene: 13. Germline V lookup: CDR1 SEHNR, CDR2 FQNEAQ (reference sequence). The CDR3 is 16 residues long. The CDR3 region has the DNA TGTGCCAGCAGCCCGAACACAGGGGTAGGACCCTATGGCTACACCTTC. It yields the protein CASSPNTGVGPYGYTF.

The chain is built from TRBV18 and TRBJ1-3, with 8 bases lining up with TRBD1. V lost 1 base and J lost 0; bases outside the gene matches: 5. The CDR3 covers 17 residues. Germline values: CDR1 KGHSH, CDR2 LQKENI. The CDR3 DNA sequence: TGTGCCAGCTCACCACTGGACAGGGCTAACTCTGGAAACACCATATATTTT. Amino acids: CASSPLDRANSGNTIYF.

V gene TRBV10-3 combines with J gene TRBJ2-2; D ambiguous. Trimming removed 7 bases from V and 1 base from J, with 7 bases in between. Germline V lookup: CDR1 ENHRY, CDR2 SYGVKD. The CDR3 spans 13 residues. This chain's CDR3 is CAINPGNTGELFF. CDR3 coding DNA: TGTGCCATCAACCCCGGGAACACCGGGGAGCTGTTTTTT.

The chain recombines TRBV5-1 with TRBJ2-6; 7 bases line up with TRBD1. Per germline, CDR1 SGHRS and CDR2 YFSETQ. The CDR3 sequence is 17 residues long. The V segment lost 1 base and the J segment 0 bases; nucleotides outside the gene matches: 4. CDR3 sequence reads: CASSLTGASSGANVLTF. The CDR3 bases are TGCGCCAGCAGCTTGACAGGGGCGAGCTCTGGGGCCAACGTCCTGACTTTC.

V usage is TRBV6-5 and J usage is TRBJ1-2; D perhaps matches TRBD1 (6 bases). CDR1 MNHEY and CDR2 SVGAGI come from the germline V gene. Trimming cost V 2 bases and J 8 bases, with 18 bases left between them. CDR3 size: 15 residues. CDR3 protein: CASSYRTQGFQGYTF. DNA of the CDR3: TGTGCCAGCAGTTACCGCACACAGGGATTCCAGGGCTACACCTTC.

The chain uses TRBV7-3 and TRBJ1-1; weak D call: TRBD1 (6 bases). The V end lost 3 bases, the J end lost 0 bases, and 11 bases lay between the germline ends. The CDR3 runs 15 residues. The germline CDR1 and CDR2 sequences are SGHTA and FQGTGA. CDR3: CASSLGQPLNTEAFF. In nucleotides, the CDR3 is TGTGCCAGCAGCTTGGGACAACCCTTGAACACTGAAGCTTTCTTT.

The chain combines TRBV7-3 with TRBJ2-7, with a weak D call TRBD2 (5 bases). Deletions cut 1 base from V and 0 bases from J, with 10 bases between. The CDR3 runs 15 residues. Per the germline V gene, CDR1 is SGHTA and CDR2 is FQGTGA. CDR3 nucleotide sequence: TGTGCCAGCAGCTTAAATGGAGGCGGCTCCTACGAGCAGTACTTC. Its translation: CASSLNGGGSYEQYF.

This clone was seen a handful of times. The rearrangement uses TRBV6-1 and TRBJ2-7; the match to TRBD1 covers 9 bases. Per the germline V gene, CDR1 is MNHNS and CDR2 is SASEGT. Germline trimming cut 3 bases from V and 7 bases from J; bases unmatched to any gene: 7. The CDR3 sequence is 14 residues long. The CDR3 is CASSEGQGRGEQYF. Here the CDR3 DNA reads TGTGCCAGCAGTGAGGGACAGGGAAGAGGAGAGCAGTACTTC.

This clone has a single count. The gene calls are TRBV20-1 and TRBJ2-7; the match to TRBD2 covers 9 bases. The germline gives CDR1 DFQATT, CDR2 SNEGSKA (reference sequence). This CDR3 comprises 17 residues. The V segment lost 3 bases and the J segment 6 bases; nucleotides outside the gene matches: 18. CDR3 residues: CSASKLGRGAGGSEQYF. The CDR3 region has the DNA TGCAGTGCTAGTAAGCTAGGGAGGGGAGCGGGAGGCTCCGAGCAGTACTTC.

This chain connects TRBV28 to TRBJ1-2; 9 positions match TRBD1. The CDR3 is 15 amino acids. Trimming at V came to 3 bases and at J to 4 bases, leaving 6 bases not matched to a gene. Germline V lookup: CDR1 MDHEN, CDR2 SYDVKM. As DNA, the CDR3 is TGTGCCAGCAGTTTTCGGGACAGGGCTGGCTATGGCTACACCTTC. Encoded protein: CASSFRDRAGYGYTF.

This chain joins TRBV28 and TRBJ1-6; D may be TRBD1 (5 bases). In germline, CDR1 is MDHEN, CDR2 SYDVKM. CDR3 length: 13 residues. The V and J ends lost 8 bases and 8 bases respectively, with 13 bases between them. This chain's CDR3 is CASQGEEDSPLHF. DNA of the CDR3: TGTGCCAGCCAAGGGGAGGAGGATTCACCCCTCCACTTT.

The rearrangement uses TRBV10-3 and TRBJ1-5, with a weak D call TRBD1 (5 bases). This CDR3 has 14 residues. With 2 bases removed from V and 3 bases from J, the gap between germline ends came to 8 bases. Germline assignment: CDR1 ENHRY and CDR2 SYGVKD. CDR3 nucleotide sequence: TGTGCCATCAGTGAGGGCAGGGACAATCAGCCCCAGCATTTT. Its protein is CAISEGRDNQPQHF.

This chain connects TRBV11-3 to TRBJ2-1; D is uncertain. The germline CDR1 and CDR2 sequences are SGHNT and YENEEA. This CDR3 has 15 amino acids. V lost 5 bases to trimming and J lost 8 bases, with 19 bases between them. The CDR3 sequence is CASSQIPARGYEQFF. The DNA of the CDR3 is TGTGCCAGCAGCCAAATACCCGCGAGAGGCTATGAGCAGTTCTTC.

The V gene is TRBV28, the J gene TRBJ2-5; 11 bases are a match to TRBD1. Germline CDR1 and CDR2: MDHEN and SYDVKM. The CDR3 sequence is 16 residues long. Trimming cost V 5 bases and J 4 bases; bases outside gene matches: 9. The CDR3 sequence is CASSQPRTGGAETQYF. The CDR3, as DNA: TGTGCCAGCAGTCAGCCCAGGACAGGGGGCGCAGAGACCCAGTACTTC. Drawing the rest from reference TRBV28 and TRBJ2-5, the complete variable domain is DVKVTQSSRYLVKRTGEKVFLECVQDMDHENMFWYRQDPGLGLRLIYFSYDVKMKEKGDIPEGYSVSREKKERFSLILESASTNQTSMYLCASSQPRTGGAETQYFGPGTRLLVL.

This clone occurred once. The chain couples TRBV29-1 to TRBJ2-7, with 9 nucleotides matching TRBD2. The CDR3 is 14 amino acids. The V gene's germline CDR1 is SQVTM and CDR2 ANQGSEA. The V segment lost 4 bases and the J segment 7 bases; nucleotides outside the gene matches: 11. In nucleotides, the CDR3 is TGCAGCGTTGCTGAAACCAGCGGGAGGAGAGAGCAGTACTTC. Protein sequence: CSVAETSGRREQYF.